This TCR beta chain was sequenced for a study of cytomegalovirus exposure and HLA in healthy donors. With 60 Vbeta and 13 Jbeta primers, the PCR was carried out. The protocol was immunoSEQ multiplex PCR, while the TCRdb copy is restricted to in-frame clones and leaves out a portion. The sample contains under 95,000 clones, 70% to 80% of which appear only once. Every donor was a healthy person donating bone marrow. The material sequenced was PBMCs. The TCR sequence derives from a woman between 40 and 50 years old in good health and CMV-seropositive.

CDR3 in amino acids: CASSLSLAGGTGELFF. The CDR3 nucleotides are TGTGCCAGCAGCTTATCTCTAGCGGGGGGTACCGGGGAGCTGTTTTTT. The genes are TRBV7-2 and TRBJ2-2; 11 positions match TRBD2. V lost 2 bases to trimming and J lost 5 bases; unmatched junction nucleotides: 4. The CDR3 length is 16 residues. Germline values: CDR1 SGHTA, CDR2 FQGNSA.